This T cell receptor (beta chain) was profiled in a study of Ad26.COV2.S vaccination and SARS-CoV-2 variants. Study information: Vaccine-arm donor from the placebo-controlled COV1001 Ad26.COV2.S trial. Intramuscular Ad26.COV2.S at 5x10^10 or 1x10^11 viral particles.

Stated treatment: around 19 received Ad26.COV2.S at low or high dose, single or two shots; 5 received placebo; per-sample allocation not given. Specimens were obtained on day 63 following the first vaccine or placebo injection. Study outcomes and limitations: Ad26.COV2.S recipients had broader spike-specific TCRs (P = 0.0014). Total responses of T cells may have been underestimated by the analyses of TCR breadth and depth.

Regarding this clone: Its antigen is as yet unknown.

Germline assignment: CDR1 MNHNS and CDR2 SASEGT. The CDR3 sequence is 18 residues long. J gave up 0 bases and V 4 bases, and 6 bases lay outside the gene matches. Sequencing used immunoSEQ multiplex PCR; TCRdb keeps in-frame clones, though not all of them. The sample yields about 350,000 clones, more than 85% seen once. This specimen consisted of peripheral blood, obtained in a trial of Ad26.COV2.S vaccine versus placebo. The V gene is TRBV6-1, the J gene TRBJ2-5; TRBD2 matches 15 bases. The TCR sequence derives from a person aged 18-65 years who received the Ad26.COV2.S COVID-19 vaccine or a placebo. The CDR3 is CASSGGLAGGPYQETQYF. CDR3 in DNA: TGTGCCAGCAGTGGGGGACTAGCGGGAGGACCTTACCAAGAGACCCAGTACTTC.